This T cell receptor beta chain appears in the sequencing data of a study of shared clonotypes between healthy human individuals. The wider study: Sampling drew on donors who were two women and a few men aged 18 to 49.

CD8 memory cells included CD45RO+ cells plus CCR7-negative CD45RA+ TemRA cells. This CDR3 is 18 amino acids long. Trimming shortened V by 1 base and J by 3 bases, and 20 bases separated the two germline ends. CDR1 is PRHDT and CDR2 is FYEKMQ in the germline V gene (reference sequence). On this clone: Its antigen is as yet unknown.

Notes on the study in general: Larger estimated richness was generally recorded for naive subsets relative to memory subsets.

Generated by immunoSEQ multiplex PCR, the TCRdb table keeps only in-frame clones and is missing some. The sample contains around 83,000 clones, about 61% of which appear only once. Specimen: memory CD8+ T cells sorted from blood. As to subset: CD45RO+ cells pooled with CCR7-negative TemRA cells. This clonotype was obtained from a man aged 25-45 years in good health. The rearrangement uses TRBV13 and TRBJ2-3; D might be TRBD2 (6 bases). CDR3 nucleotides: TGTGCCAGCAGCTTAGTCCGCTCCGGACGGGGGTCGACAGATACGCAGTATTTT. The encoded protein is CASSLVRSGRGSTDTQYF.